Shown below are 10 T cell receptor beta chains from a single sample sequenced in a study of blood T cell repertoires in COVID-19. The assay was immunoSEQ multiplex PCR, and TCRdb's table has in-frame clones only and misses some. The profile shows about 200,000 clones, roughly four fifths of them singletons. Sequencing was performed on PBMCs or T cells enriched from blood (not recorded which). These receptor sequences come from a man between 35 and 55 years old who had recovered from COVID-19.

The rearrangement joins TRBV15 to TRBJ2-2; TRBD2 aligns across 8 bases. The CDR3 is 15 amino acids. CDR1 LNHNV and CDR2 YYDKDF come from the germline V gene (reference sequence). V shed 0 bases, J shed 4 bases, and the junction held 1 base outside the gene matches. The CDR3 reads CATSRELAGTGELFF. The CDR3 region has the DNA TGTGCCACCAGCAGAGAGCTAGCGGGCACCGGGGAGCTGTTTTTT.

This chain joins TRBV5-1 and TRBJ1-5; 10 bases are a match to TRBD1. V shed 4 bases, J shed 3 bases, and the junction held 7 bases outside the gene matches. CDR1 is SGHRS, CDR2 YFSETQ, per germline. There are 16 residues in the CDR3. The CDR3 DNA is TGCGCCAGCAGCAACTCCGGGACAGGGGCCAATCAGCCCCAGCATTTT. Translation gives CASSNSGTGANQPQHF.

J is TRBJ1-2 and V is TRBV4-2; tentatively, D is TRBD1 (5 bases). The germline CDR1 and CDR2 sequences are LGHNA and YNFKEQ. CDR3 length: 16 amino acids. Trimming left V 0 bases short and J 4 bases short, with 15 bases between. DNA of the CDR3: TGTGCCAGCAGCCAAGATAAGTCCACAGGCCGCTATGGCTACACCTTC. It yields the protein CASSQDKSTGRYGYTF.

The chain combines TRBV19 with TRBJ1-1; the D gene is possibly TRBD1 (6 bases). Trimming took off 3 bases at V and 5 bases at J, with 16 bases between the two ends. The CDR3 is 15 amino acids. Germline V CDR1 and CDR2: LNHDA, SQIVND (reference sequence). The CDR3 is CASSISGGWKTEAFF. The CDR3 nucleotides read TGTGCCAGTAGTATTTCGGGGGGCTGGAAGACTGAAGCTTTCTTT.

This chain's CDR3 is CASSQFNAGNTGELFF. CDR3 in DNA: TGTGCCAGCAGCCAATTCAATGCGGGGAACACCGGGGAGCTGTTTTTT. The V call is TRBV3-1 (or the pseudogene TRBV3-2), the J call TRBJ2-2; the D gene is possibly TRBD2 (5 bases). This CDR3 has 16 residues. Trimming cost V 2 bases and J 1 base, with 11 bases left between them. The germline V gene has CDR1 LGHDT and CDR2 YNNKEL (reference sequence).

The V gene is TRBV5-4, the J gene TRBJ1-3; no clear D. V lost 4 bases to trimming and J lost 4 bases, with 12 bases between them. In germline, CDR1 is SGHNT, CDR2 YYREEE (reference sequence). This CDR3 spans 14 amino acids. The CDR3 region has the DNA TGTGCCAGCAGCCCCGACACGTTCGGAAACACCATATATTTT. The encoded protein is CASSPDTFGNTIYF. Combining the CDR3 with reference TRBV5-4 and TRBJ1-3 gives the whole variable domain ETGVTQSPTHLIKTRGQQVTLRCSSQSGHNTVSWYQQALGQGPQFIFQYYREEENGRGNFPPRFSGLQFPNYSSELNVNALELDDSALYLCASSPDTFGNTIYFGEGSWLTVV.

The gene calls are TRBV5-1 and TRBJ1-2, with TRBD1 matching 8 bases. The CDR3 covers 17 residues. Germline-derived CDR1 and CDR2 are SGHRS and YFSETQ. The V and J ends lost 0 bases and 7 bases, in that order; junction bases with no gene match: 14. CDR3 region: CASSLDGYGQGLRGYTF. The CDR3 nucleotides are TGCGCCAGCAGCTTGGATGGGTATGGACAGGGTCTTCGTGGCTACACCTTC. Full variable domain (missing parts from reference TRBV5-1 and TRBJ1-2): KAGVTQTPRYLIKTRGQQVTLSCSPISGHRSVSWYQQTPGQGLQFLFEYFSETQRNKGNFPGRFSGRQFSNSRSEMNVSTLELGDSALYLCASSLDGYGQGLRGYTFGSGTRLTVV.

This clone was recorded a few times. The chain recombines TRBV5-5 with TRBJ1-5; 8 bases agree with TRBD1. Germline trimming cut 4 bases from V and 6 bases from J; bases unmatched to any gene: 9. CDR1 and CDR2 from the germline V gene are SGHKS and YYEKEE (reference sequence). This CDR3 is 15 amino acids long. In nucleotides, the CDR3 is TGTGCCAGCAGCCCGACAGGGGTGTACGGTCAGCCCCAGCATTTT. Translation: CASSPTGVYGQPQHF.

This clone was found a few times. The chain is built from TRBV5-1 and TRBJ2-7, with D tentatively TRBD1 (5 bases). V was pared by 4 bases and J by 1 base, with 9 bases between. Germline CDR1 SGHRS, CDR2 YFSETQ. The CDR3 has 13 amino acids. CDR3 nucleotides: TGCGCCAGCAGCCCAGGGTTTTCCTACGAGCAGTACTTC. Its protein product is CASSPGFSYEQYF.

The rearrangement links TRBV5-8 to TRBJ1-2; no clear D gene. This CDR3 has 16 amino acids. Trimming pared 4 bases from V and 4 bases from J, leaving 20 bases between. The germline CDR1 and CDR2 sequences are SGHTS and YDEGEE. CDR3 residues: CASSRLPGAQSYGYTF. CDR3 DNA: TGTGCCAGCAGCCGACTTCCGGGAGCCCAGAGCTATGGCTACACCTTC. The variable domain in full, with the rest retrieved from reference TRBV5-8 and TRBJ1-2, is EAGVTQSPTHLIKTRGQQATLRCSPISGHTSVYWYQQALGLGLQFLLWYDEGEERNRGNFPPRFSGRQFPNYSSELNVNALELEDSALYLCASSRLPGAQSYGYTFGSGTRLTVV.